This T cell receptor (beta chain) is drawn from a study of T cell responses to AZD1222 COVID-19 vaccine. Study outcomes and limitations: With dominance at 160-218 and 743-854, vaccine-associated CD4 TCRs spanned spike. Seropositive at baseline were only five or six AZD1222 recipients.

A word on this clone: As yet, its antigen is unknown.

TCRdb's table, derived via immunoSEQ multiplex PCR, lists solely in-frame clones and lacks some. This repertoire shows some 120,000 clones, approximately 86% found once; its top ten account for 5% to 7%. The CDR3 has 13 amino acids. Between the trimmed V and J ends, which lost 0 bases and 3 bases, there was a span of 4 bases. CDR1 is SGHAT and CDR2 is FQNNGV in the germline V gene. This chain links TRBV11-2 with TRBJ2-3; D uncertain. This material consisted of peripheral blood, taken on day 0 of AZD1222 vaccination. This clonotype originated in an adult in good health. The CDR3 reads CASSLDLTDTQYF. The DNA for the CDR3 is TGTGCCAGCAGCTTAGATCTTACAGATACGCAGTATTTT.